A selection of T cell receptor beta chains follows, all from one sample in a study of human T cells and chemical hapten exposure. TCRdb independently ran MiXCR on the RACE reads; one entry per CDR3 protein. The data hold 95,000 to 150,000 distinct CDR3 sequences, with roughly an eighth observed a single time. Sequences were derived from whole blood, sampled in connection with sensitization to the hapten diphenylcyclopropenone (DPC). Receptor source: a man between 18 and 35 years old with alopecia areata. Some clones in this sample may be carry-over from other donors' samples. Both conserved end residues are part of each CDR3. Fields, in order: J gene, V gene, clone size, D gene, CDR3 protein, CDR3 DNA. D genes are given only for firm matches. Size tells how often a clone was seen (once, few, many) or the class of an expanded clone, and some rows leave it out.

J gene: TRBJ2-7
V gene: TRBV5-1
clone size: -
D gene: -
CDR3 protein: CASSWEAGTYEQYF
CDR3 DNA: TGCGCCAGCAGCTGGGAGGCGGGGACCTACGAGCAGTACTTC

J gene: TRBJ2-1
V gene: TRBV27
clone size: -
D gene: -
CDR3 protein: CASSFRAEQFF
CDR3 DNA: TGTGCCAGCAGTTTCAGGGCGGAGCAGTTCTTC

J gene: TRBJ2-3
V gene: TRBV3-1
clone size: few
D gene: TRBD2
CDR3 protein: CASSPSGGAGTQYF
CDR3 DNA: TGTGCCAGCAGCCCGAGCGGGGGGGCCGGTACGCAGTATTTT

J gene: TRBJ1-5
V gene: TRBV19
clone size: few
D gene: TRBD1
CDR3 protein: CASSQQGSGNQPQHF
CDR3 DNA: TGTGCCAGTAGTCAACAGGGGTCTGGCAATCAGCCCCAGCATTTT

J gene: TRBJ1-3
V gene: TRBV5-1
clone size: -
D gene: -
CDR3 protein: CASSAATGRFSGNTIYF
CDR3 DNA: TGCGCCAGCAGCGCGGCTACGGGTCGATTCTCTGGAAACACCATATATTTT

J gene: TRBJ1-3
V gene: TRBV12-2
clone size: few
D gene: -
CDR3 protein: CASRLGIAFRGKGPGNTIYF
CDR3 DNA: TGTGCAAGTCGCTTAGGGATCGCGTTCAGGGGAAAGGGCCCTGGAAACACCATATATTTT

J gene: TRBJ1-5
V gene: TRBV18
clone size: -
D gene: -
CDR3 protein: CASSSALSQPQHF
CDR3 DNA: TGTGCCAGCTCATCAGCCCTAAGTCAGCCCCAGCATTTT

J gene: TRBJ1-3
V gene: TRBV7-2
clone size: -
D gene: -
CDR3 protein: CASSFSPKRAGNTIYF
CDR3 DNA: TGTGCCAGCAGCTTTTCCCCGAAGCGGGCTGGAAACACCATATATTTT

J gene: TRBJ2-3
V gene: TRBV7-9
clone size: -
D gene: -
CDR3 protein: CASSLEVAADTQYF
CDR3 DNA: TGTGCCAGCAGCTTAGAAGTAGCTGCGGATACGCAGTATTTT

J gene: TRBJ2-3
V gene: TRBV9
clone size: -
D gene: -
CDR3 protein: CASSVHPRTDTQYF
CDR3 DNA: TGTGCCAGCAGCGTTCACCCCAGGACAGATACGCAGTATTTT

J gene: TRBJ2-3
V gene: TRBV4-3
clone size: few
D gene: -
CDR3 protein: CASARSDTDTQYF
CDR3 DNA: TGCGCCAGTGCGAGATCGGACACAGATACGCAGTATTTT

J gene: TRBJ2-7
V gene: TRBV28
clone size: few
D gene: TRBD2
CDR3 protein: CASSRRGTKGLEQYF
CDR3 DNA: TGTGCCAGCAGTCGGCGGGGGACTAAGGGACTCGAGCAGTACTTC

J gene: TRBJ1-2
V gene: TRBV9
clone size: few
D gene: -
CDR3 protein: CASSVLGGEHGYTF
CDR3 DNA: TGTGCCAGCAGCGTACTAGGAGGGGAACATGGCTACACCTTC

J gene: TRBJ2-7
V gene: TRBV7-9
clone size: many
D gene: -
CDR3 protein: CASSFGLVYEQYF
CDR3 DNA: TGTGCCAGCAGCTTTGGGCTGGTCTACGAGCAGTACTTC

J gene: TRBJ1-1
V gene: TRBV7-6
clone size: many
D gene: -
CDR3 protein: CASSLGLSNTEAFF
CDR3 DNA: TGTGCCAGCAGCTTGGGGTTGTCGAACACTGAAGCTTTCTTT

J gene: TRBJ2-3
V gene: TRBV19
clone size: few
D gene: -
CDR3 protein: CASSGYHGNTQYF
CDR3 DNA: TGTGCCAGTAGTGGTTATCACGGGAATACGCAGTATTTT

J gene: TRBJ2-7
V gene: TRBV11-2
clone size: few
D gene: TRBD1
CDR3 protein: CASSPGVGTGRFSYEQYF
CDR3 DNA: TGTGCCAGCAGCCCGGGGGTCGGGACAGGCCGCTTCTCCTACGAGCAGTACTTC

J gene: TRBJ2-5
V gene: TRBV29-1
clone size: few
D gene: -
CDR3 protein: CSVDPHARVGETQYF
CDR3 DNA: TGCAGCGTTGATCCCCATGCCAGGGTGGGAGAGACCCAGTACTTC

J gene: TRBJ1-6
V gene: TRBV27
clone size: few
D gene: -
CDR3 protein: CASSKLENNSPLHF
CDR3 DNA: TGTGCCAGCAGTAAACTAGAGAATAATTCACCCCTCCACTTT

J gene: TRBJ1-2
V gene: TRBV7-2
clone size: -
D gene: -
CDR3 protein: CASSGTGAFSYTF
CDR3 DNA: TGTGCCAGCAGCGGTACCGGGGCCTTCAGCTACACCTTC

J gene: TRBJ1-1
V gene: TRBV6-5
clone size: -
D gene: -
CDR3 protein: CASSTRPFEAFF
CDR3 DNA: TGTGCCAGCAGTACCAGACCTTTTGAAGCTTTCTTT

J gene: TRBJ2-2
V gene: TRBV11-2
clone size: many
D gene: -
CDR3 protein: CASSSPFRRNTGELFF
CDR3 DNA: TGTGCCAGCAGCTCGCCCTTCAGGAGGAACACCGGGGAGCTGTTTTTT

J gene: TRBJ1-1
V gene: TRBV28
clone size: -
D gene: -
CDR3 protein: CASSLLGRRNTEAFF
CDR3 DNA: TGTGCCAGCAGTTTACTCGGTCGGAGGAACACTGAAGCTTTCTTT

J gene: TRBJ2-5
V gene: TRBV7-9
clone size: few
D gene: -
CDR3 protein: CASSQPLGPNF
CDR3 DNA: TGTGCCAGCAGCCAGCCGTTGGGCCCTAACTTC

J gene: TRBJ1-3
V gene: TRBV7-3
clone size: few
D gene: -
CDR3 protein: CASSSGDSGNTIYF
CDR3 DNA: TGTGCCAGCAGCTCCGGGGACTCTGGAAACACCATATATTTT

J gene: TRBJ1-1
V gene: TRBV7-6
clone size: few
D gene: -
CDR3 protein: CASSLQPLNTEAFF
CDR3 DNA: TGTGCCAGCAGCTTACAGCCCCTGAACACTGAAGCTTTCTTT

J gene: TRBJ2-7
V gene: TRBV12-3/TRBV12-4
clone size: -
D gene: TRBD1
CDR3 protein: CASSSLPPRDRVYEQYF
CDR3 DNA: TGTGCCAGCAGTTCACTCCCTCCGCGGGACAGGGTCTACGAGCAGTACTTC